This passage covers 28 T cell receptor beta chains from one sample sequenced in a study of T cell responses to AZD1222 COVID-19 vaccine. The method was immunoSEQ multiplex PCR; TCRdb's version includes in-frame clones alone and lacks a portion of them. The sample holds some 190,000 clones, about nine tenths seen once. Sequences were derived from peripheral blood, sampled 28 days after the second AZD1222 dose. Every receptor here comes from an adult who received the AZD1222 COVID-19 vaccine.

The chain has TRBV5-8 and TRBJ2-1; no reliable D call. Trimming took 0 bases from V and 4 from J, leaving 8 bases between them. CDR3 length equals 14 residues. From germline, CDR1 is SGHTS and CDR2 YDEGEE. Written as DNA, the CDR3 is TGTGCCAGCAGCTTGGTAGGCAGATACAATGAGCAGTTCTTC. It encodes CASSLVGRYNEQFF.

J is TRBJ1-2 and V is TRBV6-6, with D perhaps TRBD1 (6 bases). With 7 bases removed from V and 2 bases from J, the gap between germline ends came to 8 bases. CDR3 length: 12 residues. Germline assignment: CDR1 MNHNY and CDR2 SVGAGI (reference sequence). CDR3 bases: TGTGCCAGCACCCAGGGGAACTATGGCTACACCTTC. It codes for CASTQGNYGYTF.

The chain is built from TRBV7-3 and TRBJ1-1; D call uncertain. Trimming cost V 2 bases and J 5 bases, with 15 bases left between them. The CDR3 runs to 15 residues. Germline V gene sequence: CDR1 SGHTA, CDR2 FQGTGA. The CDR3 loop is CASSLVSSGGTEAFF. CDR3 nucleotides: TGTGCCAGCAGCTTAGTGAGCAGCGGCGGGACTGAAGCTTTCTTT.

V usage is TRBV2 and J usage is TRBJ2-5; 7 nucleotides match TRBD2. The CDR3 spans 13 residues. V shed 9 bases and J 3 bases; nucleotides not matched to a gene: 7. CDR1 and CDR2 (germline): SNHLY, FYNNEI. The CDR3: CARTASGEETQYF. DNA of the CDR3: TGTGCCAGGACTGCTAGCGGAGAAGAGACCCAGTACTTC.

The rearrangement links TRBV5-4 to TRBJ1-6, with D unresolved. The CDR3 has 15 amino acids. Germline V lookup: CDR1 SGHNT, CDR2 YYREEE (reference sequence). Trimming took off 1 base at V and 7 bases at J, with 12 bases between the two ends. The DNA for the CDR3 is TGTGCCAGCAGCTTGCCGGTCGGGGTAAATTCACCCCTCCACTTT. Translation: CASSLPVGVNSPLHF.

This clone has only one observation. The rearrangement uses TRBV5-1 and TRBJ1-3; possibly TRBD1 for D (5 bases). V gave up 4 bases and J gave up 2 bases, with 7 bases separating them. The CDR3 is 13 residues long. CDR1 and CDR2 from the germline V gene are SGHRS and YFSETQ. CDR3 sequence: CASSMGAGNTIYF. CDR3 sequence (DNA): TGCGCCAGCAGCATGGGGGCTGGAAACACCATATATTTT.

This clone was seen more than once but under ten times. The chain recombines TRBV7-2 with TRBJ1-2; 12 bases are a match to TRBD1. After removal of 6 bases from V and 8 bases from J, the junction contained 7 bases not matched to a gene. CDR3 length equals 14 residues. In germline, CDR1 is SGHTA, CDR2 FQGNSA. This CDR3 reads CASRPGQGARGYTF. CDR3 bases: TGTGCCAGCAGACCGGGACAGGGGGCGCGGGGCTACACCTTC.

The chain employs TRBV3-1 (or the pseudogene TRBV3-2) and TRBJ2-7; D unresolved. The CDR3 has 11 residues. Germline values: CDR1 LGHDT, CDR2 YNNKEL (reference sequence). The V gene lost 5 bases and the J gene lost 2 bases, with 4 bases spanning the gap. As DNA, the CDR3 is TGTGCCAGCAGCGGAGCCTACGAGCAGTACTTC. Protein sequence: CASSGAYEQYF.

The chain links TRBV5-6 to TRBJ1-4; maybe TRBD1 (5 bases). Between the trimmed V and J ends, which lost 4 bases and 0 bases, there was a span of 13 bases. CDR1 and CDR2 from the germline V gene are SGHDT and YYEEEE. The CDR3 loop spans 16 amino acids. CDR3 DNA: TGTGCCAGCAGCGCTGGGGGGGTCCCAACTAATGAAAAACTGTTTTTT. Translated: CASSAGGVPTNEKLFF.

The genes are TRBV2 and TRBJ2-1; D is uncertain. The V gene's germline CDR1 is SNHLY and CDR2 FYNNEI. The CDR3 length is 11 residues. The germline V and J ends were trimmed by 6 bases and 6 bases, with 6 bases remaining between them. CDR3 loop: CASRYANEQFF. In DNA form, the CDR3 reads TGTGCCAGCAGGTATGCCAATGAGCAGTTCTTC.

The gene calls are TRBV2 and TRBJ2-3; TRBD2 matches at 9 bases. The CDR3 has 14 amino acids. CDR1 and CDR2 from the germline V gene are SNHLY and FYNNEI. Trimming removed 4 bases from V and 5 bases from J; junction bases left unmatched: 4. In DNA, the CDR3 is TGTGCCAGCAGTGTTAGCGGGAGTAAAGATACGCAGTATTTT. Protein: CASSVSGSKDTQYF. Based on the CDR3 plus reference TRBV2 and TRBJ2-3, the full variable domain is EPEVTQTPSHQVTQMGQEVILRCVPISNHLYFYWYRQILGQKVEFLVSFYNNEISEKSEIFDDQFSVERPDGSNFTLKIRSTKLEDSAMYFCASSVSGSKDTQYFGPGTRLTVL.

J is TRBJ1-3 and V is TRBV5-4; 7 bases map to TRBD1. Germline V CDR1 and CDR2: SGHNT, YYREEE (reference sequence). With V trimmed by 4 bases and J by 0 bases, 4 bases remained unmatched. The CDR3 is 15 amino acids. The CDR3 loop reads CASSLDRVSGNTIYF. DNA for the CDR3: TGTGCCAGCAGCCTCGACAGGGTCTCTGGAAACACCATATATTTT.

The genes are TRBV9 and TRBJ2-1; D may be TRBD2 (5 bases). Germline V gene data show CDR1 as SGDLS and CDR2 as YYNGEE. The CDR3 loop spans 16 amino acids. The V gene lost 0 bases and the J gene lost 6 bases, with 16 bases spanning the gap. The CDR3 region has the DNA TGTGCCAGCAGCGTAGCATCCACGGGGTATTCCAATGAGCAGTTCTTC. It is translated as CASSVASTGYSNEQFF.

This sequence joins TRBV14 and TRBJ2-7, with D perhaps TRBD2 (5 bases). V was clipped by 1 base and J by 0 bases, with 10 bases between them. Germline V CDR1 and CDR2: SGHDN, FVKESK. This CDR3 contains 15 residues. The CDR3 bases are TGTGCCAGCAGCCAAGGAAGCGGAGCCTCCTACGAGCAGTACTTC. Translation: CASSQGSGASYEQYF. Supplemented by reference TRBV14 and TRBJ2-7, the full variable domain reads EAGVTQFPSHSVIEKGQTVTLRCDPISGHDNLYWYRRVMGKEIKFLLHFVKESKQDESGMPNNRFLAERTGGTYSTLKVQPAELEDSGVYFCASSQGSGASYEQYFGPGTRLTVT.

This chain connects TRBV19 to TRBJ2-3; TRBD2 might be the D (7 bases). This CDR3 is 18 amino acids long. Germline V lookup: CDR1 LNHDA, CDR2 SQIVND (reference sequence). V was cut by 5 bases and J by 5 bases, with 26 bases left in between. The DNA for the CDR3 is TGTGCCAGTAGTTCCGGGGGGCTAGCACAAACCGGGGTAGATACGCAGTATTTT. It specifies CASSSGGLAQTGVDTQYF.

The CDR3: CASSPQQGGNSPLHF. The CDR3 coding sequence is TGTGCCAGCAGCCCCCAACAGGGGGGAAATTCACCCCTCCACTTT. The chain combines TRBV7-6 with TRBJ1-6; 8 positions match TRBD1. The CDR3 is 15 residues long. Trimming took 5 bases from V and 7 from J; bases not matched to a gene: 7. Per germline, CDR1 SGHVS and CDR2 FNYEAQ.

V gene TRBV19 combines with J gene TRBJ1-1; D is perhaps TRBD1 (6 bases). V lost 0 bases and J lost 6, with 11 bases in between. This CDR3 comprises 14 residues. Germline V gene lookup returns CDR1 LNHDA and CDR2 SQIVND (reference sequence). The CDR3 region is CASSIDGDTSEAFF. The DNA for the CDR3 is TGTGCCAGTAGTATAGATGGGGACACTTCTGAAGCTTTCTTT. Combining the CDR3 with reference TRBV19 and TRBJ1-1 gives the whole variable domain DGGITQSPKYLFRKEGQNVTLSCEQNLNHDAMYWYRQDPGQGLRLIYYSQIVNDFQKGDIAEGYSVSREKKESFPLTVTSAQKNPTAFYLCASSIDGDTSEAFFGQGTRLTVV.

The CDR3 loop is CASSQVTGEEKLFF. DNA for the CDR3: TGTGCCAGCAGCCAAGTAACAGGGGAGGAAAAACTGTTTTTT. The rearrangement uses TRBV3-1 (or the pseudogene TRBV3-2) and TRBJ1-4; 7 bases are shared with TRBD1. The CDR3 covers 14 residues. V gave up 1 base and J gave up 8 bases; unmatched junction bases: 4. Germline lookup yields CDR1 LGHDT and CDR2 YNNKEL (reference sequence).

The chain is built from TRBV6-5 and TRBJ1-1; 10 bases fit TRBD1. The CDR3 runs to 15 residues. The V segment lost 5 bases and the J segment 6 bases; nucleotides outside the gene matches: 9. Germline lookup yields CDR1 MNHEY and CDR2 SVGAGI. The CDR3 bases are TGTGCCAGCAGTAAAACCGGGACAGGGGTCCCTGAAGCTTTCTTT. This translates into CASSKTGTGVPEAFF.

The chain is built from TRBV5-4 and TRBJ2-7; a weak D match, TRBD2 (6 bases). The CDR3 extends over 16 amino acids. Germline V gene lookup returns CDR1 SGHNT and CDR2 YYREEE (reference sequence). Trimming cost V 1 base and J 3 bases, with 17 bases left between them. For the CDR3, the DNA is TGTGCCAGCAGCTTGCTGCCGGGTGGAGGGCTCTACGAGCAGTACTTC. Its protein product is CASSLLPGGGLYEQYF.

The chain couples TRBV6-5 to TRBJ1-1, with 7 bases fitting TRBD1. With 4 bases clipped from V and 0 bases from J, the junction kept 2 bases outside the gene matches. Germline V gene data show CDR1 as MNHEY and CDR2 as SVGAGI. The CDR3 totals 14 residues. The CDR3 is CASSSGQMNTEAFF. Written as DNA, the CDR3 is TGTGCCAGCAGTTCGGGACAGATGAACACTGAAGCTTTCTTT.

In DNA form, the CDR3 reads TGTGCCACCAGTGATTCCACAGGGGTTGGCACAGATACGCAGTATTTT. It codes for CATSDSTGVGTDTQYF. This rearrangement joins TRBV24-1 to TRBJ2-3; TRBD1 matches at 7 bases. CDR3 length: 16 residues. The trim removed 2 bases at V and 1 base at J, leaving 5 bases unmatched. CDR1 KGHDR and CDR2 SFDVKD come from the germline V gene.

This chain uses TRBV11-2 with TRBJ2-5; 7 nucleotides align to TRBD2. V dropped 6 bases and J dropped 4; count of bases not matched to a gene: 11. CDR3 length: 15 residues. Germline CDR1 is SGHAT and CDR2 is FQNNGV. This chain's CDR3 is CASRFAGGLRETQYF. The CDR3 nucleotides read TGTGCCAGCAGATTCGCCGGGGGGTTGAGAGAGACCCAGTACTTC. The whole variable domain, filled in from reference TRBV11-2 and TRBJ2-5, reads EAGVAQSPRYKIIEKRQSVAFWCNPISGHATLYWYQQILGQGPKLLIQFQNNGVVDDSQLPKDRFSAERLKGVDSTLKIQPAKLEDSAVYLCASRFAGGLRETQYFGPGTRLLVL.

The rearrangement joins TRBV7-3 to TRBJ2-1; D is undetermined. Germline lookup yields CDR1 SGHTA and CDR2 FQGTGA. This CDR3 has 13 residues. The germline V and J ends were trimmed by 5 bases and 8 bases, with 13 bases remaining between them. CDR3 loop: CASSLPTLDEQFF. The CDR3 DNA is TGTGCCAGCAGCCTCCCGACTTTGGATGAGCAGTTCTTC.

The chain uses TRBV14 and TRBJ1-2, with 7 bases matching TRBD1. This CDR3 region has 16 residues. Per the germline V gene, CDR1 is SGHDN and CDR2 is FVKESK. V was pared by 3 bases and J by 3 bases, with 10 bases of the junction left unmatched. CDR3 sequence: CASSHRQGGAHYGYTF. The CDR3 bases are TGTGCCAGCAGCCACCGTCAAGGGGGCGCTCACTATGGCTACACCTTC. Full variable domain (remainder filled in from reference TRBV14 and TRBJ1-2): EAGVTQFPSHSVIEKGQTVTLRCDPISGHDNLYWYRRVMGKEIKFLLHFVKESKQDESGMPNNRFLAERTGGTYSTLKVQPAELEDSGVYFCASSHRQGGAHYGYTFGSGTRLTVV.

The genes are TRBV6-5 and TRBJ2-3; TRBD2 might be the D (7 bases). The CDR3 loop spans 15 amino acids. With 3 bases removed from V and 2 bases from J, the gap between germline ends came to 12 bases. Germline V gene sequence: CDR1 MNHEY, CDR2 SVGAGI. CDR3 residues: CASSYGGAVTDTQYF. In nucleotides, the CDR3 is TGTGCCAGCAGTTATGGGGGGGCCGTCACAGATACGCAGTATTTT.

V and J are TRBV7-2 and TRBJ1-6; D unresolved. Per germline, CDR1 SGHTA and CDR2 FQGNSA. The CDR3 is made up of 14 amino acids. V lost 3 bases and J lost 9, with 12 bases in between. The CDR3 nucleotides are TGTGCCAGCAGCTTTGGGGTGACGGGTTCACCCCTCCACTTT. Amino acid sequence: CASSFGVTGSPLHF.

This sequence joins TRBV2 and TRBJ2-3; D is possibly TRBD1 (6 bases). The CDR3 consists of 13 residues. V was trimmed by 3 bases and J by 6 bases, leaving 10 bases between them. Germline assignment: CDR1 SNHLY and CDR2 FYNNEI. The CDR3 protein is CASSEGAGDTQYF. The CDR3 DNA reads as TGTGCCAGCAGTGAGGGGGCAGGGGATACGCAGTATTTT.